This T cell receptor (beta chain) comes out of a study of blood T cell repertoires in COVID-19. Study context: PBMCs, B-cell-depleted T cells, or T cells were the source of the cDNA or gDNA that made up the material.

In germline, CDR1 is SGHAT, CDR2 FQNNGV. CDR3 length equals 17 residues. V was clipped by 5 bases and J by 5 bases; unmatched bases: 14. A few counts support this clone. Data came from immunoSEQ multiplex PCR; TCRdb stores just in-frame clones and leaves some out. The repertoire holds about 160,000 clones, with roughly 87% as singletons. V usage is TRBV11-2 and J usage is TRBJ1-1; TRBD1 matches 10 bases. Sequencing was carried out using PBMCs or T cells enriched from blood (not recorded which). This receptor was identified in a woman in her thirties or forties who had been exposed to COVID-19. The CDR3 region is CASSTGDRGNSRTEAFF. The CDR3 DNA reads TGTGCCAGCAGCACCGGGGACAGGGGAAATAGTAGGACTGAAGCTTTCTTT.